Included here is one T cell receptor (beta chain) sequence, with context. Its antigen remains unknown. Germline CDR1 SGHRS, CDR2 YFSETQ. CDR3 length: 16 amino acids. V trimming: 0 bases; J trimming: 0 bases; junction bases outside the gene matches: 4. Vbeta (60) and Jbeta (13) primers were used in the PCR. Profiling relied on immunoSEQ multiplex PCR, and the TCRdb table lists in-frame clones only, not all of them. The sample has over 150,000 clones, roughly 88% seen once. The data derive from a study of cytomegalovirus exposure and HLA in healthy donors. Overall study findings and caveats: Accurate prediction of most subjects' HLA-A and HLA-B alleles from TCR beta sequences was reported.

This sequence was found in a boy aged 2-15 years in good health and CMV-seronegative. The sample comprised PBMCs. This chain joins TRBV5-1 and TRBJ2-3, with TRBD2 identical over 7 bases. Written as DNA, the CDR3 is TGCGCCAGCAGCTTGGACGCGGGAGCTAGCACAGATACGCAGTATTTT. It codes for CASSLDAGASTDTQYF.